The clone carrying this T cell receptor (beta chain) was seen only a few times. Data came from immunoSEQ multiplex PCR; TCRdb stores just in-frame clones and leaves some out. The sample includes approximately 26,000 clones, roughly four fifths of them seen just once. Treatment denoted: preoperative locoregional IRX-2 cytokine immunotherapy. Patients received preoperative, locoregional IRX-2 cytokine immunotherapy in a phase Ib study. J gave up 8 bases and V 2 bases, and 8 bases lay outside the gene matches. From germline, CDR1 is SGHNT and CDR2 YENEEA. The CDR3 is made up of 15 amino acids. The data are from a study of preoperative IRX-2 immunotherapy in early breast cancer.

Source: lymph node tissue, taken after IRX-2 immunotherapy. V and J are TRBV11-3 and TRBJ2-4, with 8 positions matching TRBD2. This clonotype was obtained from a human donor with breast cancer. The CDR3 nucleotides are TGTGCCAGCAGCTTATTAGCGGGGCCAAAAGACATTCAGTACTTC. Protein product: CASSLLAGPKDIQYF.